This TCR beta chain originates from a study of cytomegalovirus exposure and HLA in healthy donors listed by TCRdb under 2017. For context, the study as a whole: An earlier analysis of 587 of the donors reported 276 Gb of sequence data and 95 million to 130 million unique TCR beta sequences obtained from about 200 million T cells. Rather than drawing on any new phenotypic data, the later analysis identified candidate immune exposures from TCR beta sequences and the way those sequences occurred across donors. Typing coverage varied by locus: 629-630 donors for A, B, C, DRB1 and DQB1; more than 500 for DQA1; about 590 for DPA1; 400 to 480 for DPB1. Four or five DR-DQ haplotypes were handled as single units for association and clustering because linkage in the cohort was strong. Class I and class II HLA loci were covered by the typing at four-digit resolution. Among about 400 genotyped donors of the cohort, an average of around 250,000 unique TCR beta nucleotide sequences was sequenced per donor, of which approximately 18% were non-productive. A later analysis re-analyzed previously published TCR beta repertoires from roughly 600 donors and added high-resolution HLA genotyping to study TCR occurrence patterns. The T cell repertoires of under 750 subjects were profiled by immunosequencing and related to cytomegalovirus serostatus. Donor age, sex, ethnicity and CMV serostatus were compiled alongside the repertoire data. The genetic ancestry cluster associated with self-reported Caucasian donors included around 76% of the roughly 400 genotyped donors. Every repertoire in the discovery cohort had been generated on one and the same sequencing platform. An earlier analysis of around 540 of the donors applied high-throughput TCR beta sequencing to assess whether each TCR beta V gene segment acted as functional or pseudogenic. A separate validation cohort of approximately 120 different subjects was used in addition to the 666-subject first cohort. An early release that covered 640 HLA-typed donors contained approximately 300 gigabases of sequencing data and 85 million to 100 million unique TCR sequences. The study combined high-throughput TCR immunosequencing, statistical association of individual TCRs with disease status, and machine learning to predict cytomegalovirus infection status. The study was designed to test whether signatures of past pathogen exposure could be identified by cataloging public T cell receptors. In a later genetic analysis, genome-wide SNP genotypes for about 55% of the roughly 700 donors were used, and that subset was treated as a discovery cohort.

V is cut back by 2 bases and J by 7 bases, with 13 bases in the junction unmatched. Its CDR3 holds 17 amino acids, cysteine through phenylalanine. Only the CDR3 DNA stays, 51 bases, in frame from base 1. In the germline V gene, CDR1 corresponds to LGHNA and CDR2 to YSLEER. Library prep was done by the immunoSEQ multiplex PCR assay. A mixture of 60 forward primers for TCR Vbeta segments and 13 reverse primers for TCR Jbeta segments was used in the multiplex PCR. A multiplex PCR assay on genomic DNA amplified the CDR3 region of rearranged TCR beta genes. On the Illumina HiSeq System, the amplified TCR beta libraries were sequenced as 87-base-pair reads. The original pipeline was this. A later analysis tallied roughly 78 million unique TCR beta chains across the 666 repertoires, and around 10 million of those chains were shared by two or more donors. Raw reads were error-corrected and collapsed into unique sequences with a nearest-neighbor algorithm that merged closely related sequences to remove PCR and sequencing errors. V, D and J gene segments were assigned by aligning CDR3 sequences to IMGT reference sequences. For a sequence to be retained, at least a six-nucleotide match to both a V gene segment and a J gene segment was required. Rearrangements were classified as productive when the CDR3 lacked stop codons and remained in frame with V and J, and all other rearrangements were classified as non-productive. Following IMGT convention, CDR3 was defined as the stretch from the second conserved V-encoded cysteine to the conserved J-encoded phenylalanine. Sequences without an unambiguous match to a single V gene segment were excluded from the earlier analysis of approximately 560 of the donors. In an earlier analysis of several hundred of the donors, V segments were called functional above 56.7% productive rearrangements and were called segregating when the between-donor standard deviation exceeded 5%. A statistical classification framework was built to diagnose cytomegalovirus status from the catalog of TCR beta chain sequences. V and J gene assignment, in a later analysis, came from comparing TCR nucleotide sequences with IMGT/GENE-DB human TR gene sequences. A later analysis assigned CDR3 sequences and most-parsimonious VDJ recombination scenarios with the TCRdist pipeline. In a later analysis, each TCR beta chain was defined by its CDR3 amino acid sequence together with its V-gene family, and reads lacking a unique V-gene family were excluded. A later analysis removed several hundred highly shared, low-generation-probability nucleotide sequences to deal with suspected cross-contamination and a sequencing artifact. In a later analysis, a clonal expansion index for each public chain was calculated from normalized within-repertoire ranks of inferred template counts. In a later analysis, generation probabilities were computed with a VDJ recombination model fitted to out-of-frame rearrangements, and the resulting probabilities were checked against IGoR. A later analysis scored TCR-TCR, TCR-HLA and TCR-CMV co-occurrence with hypergeometric tests, applying a repertoire-size bias correction to TCR pairs. False discovery rates were estimated in a later analysis by permuting HLA or CMV assignments 20 times. In a later analysis, co-occurring TCRs were grouped using DBSCAN, with TCRdist sequence similarity added in when clustering inside HLA-allele-positive subsets. Co-occurrence clustering excluded repertoires with fewer than 30,000 or more than 120,000 public chains, plus five with anomalous nucleotide sharing. In TCRdb, the immuneACCESS table is reduced to in-frame sequences with V and J assigned. These tables do not hold every clone; where another copy was compared, an unresolved V gene accounts for under half, and the others remain unexplained. V and J calls and clone size come straight from that table; D and trimming were deduced from the DNA. The sample includes over 150,000 clones, with around 88% observed a single time. The top ten constitute 0.75% to 0.95% of the sample.

In total, around 600 healthy bone marrow donors made up the cohort. At the time of sampling, all cohort members were nominally healthy, though unrecorded immune exposures were likely present. The donor tested CMV seronegative and was one of the 352 seronegative cohort members. Every donor gave a peripheral blood sample, and the peripheral blood mononuclear cells from that sample were used for TCR beta sequencing. The Qiagen DNeasy Blood Extraction Kit was used to extract genomic DNA from the blood cell samples. Concerning this clone itself: The specificity of this receptor is unknown. Qualities for individual bases were not recorded, and no much larger clone is one base off.

What the work shows at the level of the full study, not this receptor alone: According to a later analysis, most CMV-associated TCR beta chains appeared to be HLA-restricted, and the HLA associations seemed to be driven largely by CMV exposure. A later analysis associated 17,000 or so TCR beta sequences with specific HLA alleles at a false discovery rate of 0.05. The sequencing pipeline was judged likely to have produced a cluster of highly shared sequence variants as a technical artifact. In both the original and validation cohorts, the classifier was reported to diagnose cytomegalovirus status with high specificity and sensitivity. A total of about 180 TCR beta chains were listed by the study as associated with cytomegalovirus. A further reported finding was that TCR beta sequences accurately predicted the HLA-A and HLA-B alleles for most subjects in the first cohort. Broadly in line with IMGT annotations, most TCR beta V segments showed up in productive rearrangements about 90% or about 30% of the time in an earlier analysis of approximately 600 of the donors. In a later genetic analysis, a missense DCLRE1C variant was associated with V-gene and J-gene trimming of TCR beta chains, and the association was replicated in an independent cohort. In a later analysis, several top co-occurrence clusters were reported to appear linked to parvovirus B19, influenza, CMV and Epstein-Barr virus. Linkage disequilibrium might explain the correlated functional status among segregating V segments, but an unknown experimental factor could not be excluded. The cohort was sequenced for TCR beta chains only, and without alpha or paired-chain data the features that could be detected were limited. According to a later analysis, TCR association rates differed among HLA loci, with DRB1 alleles showing the most associated TCRs and HLA-C alleles showing the fewest. It was suggested by the authors that the approach could potentially be generalized to other disease states and immunological phenotypes. Because counts were too low, roughly 17 rarely observed V segments, including chromosome 9 orphons, were left out of the earlier analysis of roughly 600 of the donors. Three of the identified cytomegalovirus-associated TCR beta chains were confirmed in vitro to be specific for cytomegalovirus antigens. In a later genetic analysis, fewer N-insertions in productive TCRs were reported among donors in an Asian-associated ancestry cluster than the roughly 700-donor mean. Sequencing depth was assumed to be roughly uniform across donors in the presence/absence analyses, though that assumption may not hold. The 87-base-pair reads could not distinguish some IMGT-functional V segments, including TRBV6-2 and TRBV6-3, so those segments were excluded. CMV serostatus was the only immune exposure information available for the cohort. HLA typing was unavailable for some donors at each locus, so association tests used only the typed subset. While some public TCRs were present in many individuals, most TCR sequences turned up only very rarely across donors. When HLA alleles, especially DR and DQ, strongly co-occurred, attributing TCR associations to individual alleles was difficult. In a later analysis, HLA-associated TCR beta chains were found to be more clonally expanded and to have lower generation probabilities than equally common non-associated chains.

The receptor was derived from a woman in her 30s in good health and CMV-seronegative. Sequenced: PBMCs. The rearrangement joined TRBV4-3 to TRBJ2-5; TRBD2 fits 10 bases in the junction. The bases are TGCGCCAGCAGCCAATCTCCTAGCGGGGGCTCTGATGGGACCCAGTACTTC. It codes for CASSQSPSGGSDGTQYF.